This T cell receptor (beta chain) was recorded in a study of PD-1 blockade in classical Hodgkin lymphoma. Data came from immunoSEQ multiplex PCR; TCRdb stores just in-frame clones and leaves some out. The table has roughly 150,000 clones, just under 80% seen once. This clone was seen ten or more times. Antigen specificity is unknown. General study points: Similar baseline diversity was found in complete responders and newly diagnosed patients. Unlike CD8+ TCR diversity, which did not rise significantly by C4D1, CD4+ TCR diversity did. Newly diagnosed patients reportedly trailed healthy donors in baseline TCR diversity.

This CDR3 contains 13 residues. J lost 10 bases, V lost 9 bases, and 10 bases had no gene match. Per germline, CDR1 KGHSH and CDR2 LQKENI. Every patient had relapsed following autologous stem cell transplantation, and cohorts differed in brentuximab vedotin exposure. This TCR derives from a human donor with classical Hodgkin lymphoma. The sample consisted of peripheral blood mononuclear cells (PBMCs), taken before the second cycle of nivolumab. V and J are TRBV18 and TRBJ2-1; TRBD1 matches 9 bases. CDR3 sequence (DNA): TGTGCCAGTTCGACAGGGGGGGGACAGGAGCAGTTCTTC. Its translation: CASSTGGGQEQFF. Complete variable domain (other parts from reference TRBV18 and TRBJ2-1): NAGVMQNPRHLVRRRGQEARLRCSPMKGHSHVYWYRQLPEEGLKFMVYLQKENIIDESGMPKERFSAEFPKEGPSILRIQQVVRGDSAAYFCASSTGGGQEQFFGPGTRLTVL.